In this sample, the clone carrying this T cell receptor (beta chain) turned up a few times. The data are from a study of T-cell reconstitution after alpha-beta-depleted transplantation in children. Unique molecular identifiers were built into the TCRbeta library. TCRdb re-analysed the PCR reads in MiXCR, keeping a single row per CDR3 protein. The sample comprises hundreds of thousands of distinct CDR3 sequences, around 17% of which are singletons, and 3.3% rests with the top ten. Looked up from germline, CDR1 is SGHDT and CDR2 is YYEEEE. V shed 0 bases, J shed 4 bases, and the junction held 7 bases outside the gene matches. The CDR3 sequence is 17 residues long.

This material consisted of PBMCs from the stem cell graft donor, taken from the stem cell graft. This sequence originates from a human donor who donated a stem cell graft to a child with acute lymphoblastic leukemia. This chain uses TRBV5-6 with TRBJ2-2, with 9 bases matching TRBD1. DNA of the CDR3: TGTGCCAGCAGCTTGGAGCGACAGGGGGAGCCCACCGGGGAGCTGTTTTTT. This gives the protein CASSLERQGEPTGELFF.